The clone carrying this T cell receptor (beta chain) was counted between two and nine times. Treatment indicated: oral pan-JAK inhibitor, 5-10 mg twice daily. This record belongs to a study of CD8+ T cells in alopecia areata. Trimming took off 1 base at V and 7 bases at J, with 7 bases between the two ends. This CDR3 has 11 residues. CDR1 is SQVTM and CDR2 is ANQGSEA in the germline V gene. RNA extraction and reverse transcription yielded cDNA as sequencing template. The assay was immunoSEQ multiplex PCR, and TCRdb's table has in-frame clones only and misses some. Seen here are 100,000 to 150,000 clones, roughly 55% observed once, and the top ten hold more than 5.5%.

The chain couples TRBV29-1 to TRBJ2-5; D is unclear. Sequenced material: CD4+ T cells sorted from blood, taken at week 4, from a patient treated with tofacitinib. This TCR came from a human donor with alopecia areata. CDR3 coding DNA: TGCAGCGTTGAAGTAGGTGGGACCCAGTACTTC. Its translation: CSVEVGGTQYF.